Below are 27 T cell receptor beta chains sequenced from a single sample in a study of OX40 agonist ivuxolimab in advanced cancers. Assay used: immunoSEQ multiplex PCR; TCRdb lists only in-frame clones, some missing. The sample includes over 85,000 clones, around 85% of them seen just once. Here the sequenced sample was CD4+ or CD8+ T cells sorted from blood, taken in a trial of the OX40 agonist ivuxolimab. The receptors were gathered from an adult with an advanced solid tumor such as melanoma, head and neck, liver or kidney cancer.

This clone has a single count. This chain connects TRBV28 to TRBJ2-4, with D hard to call. V lost 3 bases, J lost 3 bases, and 9 bases lay in between. This CDR3 is 14 amino acids long. Germline-derived CDR1 and CDR2 are MDHEN and SYDVKM. The CDR3: CASSFRVGKNIQYF. The CDR3 DNA reads as TGTGCCAGCAGTTTTAGGGTCGGCAAAAACATTCAGTACTTC.

The rearrangement joins TRBV7-3 to TRBJ2-1; 9 bases are shared with TRBD1. CDR1 is SGHTA, CDR2 FQGTGA, per germline. V dropped 1 base and J dropped 7; count of bases not matched to a gene: 23. The CDR3 contains 21 residues. DNA for the CDR3: TGTGCCAGCAGCTTAAGGGGAACAGGGGGCCCTAGTGGGGCACTTCGGAATGAGCAGTTCTTC. Amino acid sequence: CASSLRGTGGPSGALRNEQFF.

The V and J genes are TRBV28 and TRBJ1-3; no definite D call. CDR3 length: 16 amino acids. CDR1 and CDR2 (germline): MDHEN, SYDVKM. Trimming cost V 6 bases and J 0 bases, with 15 bases left between them. CDR3 in amino acids: CASSTIRRTSGNTIYF. CDR3 DNA sequence: TGTGCCAGCAGCACCATTAGGCGGACCTCTGGAAACACCATATATTTT.

This chain joins TRBV18 and TRBJ2-7, with TRBD2 as a possible D gene (5 bases). V lost 3 bases and J lost 0, with 12 bases in between. Germline V gives CDR1 KGHSH, CDR2 LQKENI. This CDR3 is built from 15 residues. CDR3 residues: CASSPEGVFSYEQYF. The CDR3 coding sequence is TGTGCCAGCTCACCCGAGGGCGTATTCTCCTACGAGCAGTACTTC. Drawing the rest from reference TRBV18 and TRBJ2-7, the complete variable domain is NAGVMQNPRHLVRRRGQEARLRCSPMKGHSHVYWYRQLPEEGLKFMVYLQKENIIDESGMPKERFSAEFPKEGPSILRIQQVVRGDSAAYFCASSPEGVFSYEQYFGPGTRLTVT.

The chain uses TRBV19 and TRBJ1-3; tentative D call: TRBD1 (5 bases). CDR1 is LNHDA, CDR2 SQIVND, per germline (reference sequence). CDR3 length equals 12 residues. V gave up 8 bases and J gave up 0 bases, with 5 bases separating them. The CDR3 DNA reads TGTGCCAGTGGGGGCTCTGGAAACACCATATATTTT. As protein: CASGGSGNTIYF.

This clone was found once. This chain joins TRBV15 and TRBJ2-7, with D hard to call. The CDR3 is 15 residues long. The V gene lost 7 bases and the J gene lost 0 bases, with 16 bases spanning the gap. Germline CDR1 is LNHNV and CDR2 is YYDKDF (reference sequence). The CDR3 loop reads CATTLAERSSYEQYF. The CDR3 nucleotides are TGTGCCACCACCTTAGCTGAGCGCAGCTCCTACGAGCAGTACTTC.

The chain recombines TRBV18 with TRBJ2-7; tentative D call: TRBD1 (6 bases). Trimming pared 5 bases from V and 7 bases from J, leaving 18 bases between. The CDR3 consists of 14 residues. Germline V gene sequence: CDR1 KGHSH, CDR2 LQKENI. CDR3 loop: CASSANRDSREQYF. CDR3 nucleotide sequence: TGTGCCAGCTCAGCAAACAGGGATTCCAGGGAGCAGTACTTC.

This sequence joins TRBV5-4 and TRBJ2-1; TRBD2 agrees at 10 bases. The J segment lost 5 bases and the V segment lost 0 bases, leaving 5 bases of the junction unmatched. Germline V gene lookup returns CDR1 SGHNT and CDR2 YYREEE (reference sequence). The CDR3 length is 16 residues. The CDR3 nucleotides read TGTGCCAGCAGCTTGGGTCCAGCGGGGGGGAACAATGAGCAGTTCTTC. Translated, it gives CASSLGPAGGNNEQFF.

This chain uses TRBV5-1 with TRBJ1-5; TRBD1 matches at 9 bases. This CDR3 spans 14 amino acids. V lost 4 bases to trimming and J lost 6 bases; unmatched junction nucleotides: 5. In germline, CDR1 is SGHRS, CDR2 YFSETQ. CDR3 in amino acids: CASSPGQGSQPQHF. The CDR3 region has the DNA TGCGCCAGCAGCCCGGGACAGGGAAGTCAGCCCCAGCATTTT.

The rearrangement links TRBV5-4 to TRBJ2-5; 7 positions agree with TRBD2. With 4 bases clipped from V and 7 bases from J, the junction kept 10 bases outside the gene matches. Germline CDR1 is SGHNT and CDR2 is YYREEE (reference sequence). The CDR3 totals 14 residues. The CDR3 protein is CASSGGTTSGTQYF. In DNA, the CDR3 is TGTGCCAGCAGCGGGGGGACTACTTCTGGGACCCAGTACTTC. The full variable domain, rest sourced from reference TRBV5-4 and TRBJ2-5, is ETGVTQSPTHLIKTRGQQVTLRCSSQSGHNTVSWYQQALGQGPQFIFQYYREEENGRGNFPPRFSGLQFPNYSSELNVNALELDDSALYLCASSGGTTSGTQYFGPGTRLLVL.

The CDR3 region is CASRRQGADYGYTF. CDR3 bases: TGTGCCAGCAGGCGACAGGGGGCTGACTATGGCTACACCTTC. The rearrangement uses TRBV7-2 and TRBJ1-2; 10 bases are shared with TRBD1. CDR1 and CDR2 from the germline V gene are SGHTA and FQGNSA. The CDR3 contains 14 residues. V lost 6 bases, J lost 3 bases, and 4 bases stayed unmatched.

A word on this clone: Other DNA sequences in the same sample also yield this CDR3. The CDR3 bases are TGTGCCACCAGCAGAGGAGGGATTCAGGAGACCCAGTACTTC. This encodes CATSRGGIQETQYF. V usage is TRBV15 and J usage is TRBJ2-5; D may be TRBD2 (5 bases). Germline assignment: CDR1 LNHNV and CDR2 YYDKDF (reference sequence). The CDR3 consists of 14 residues. Trimming took off 1 base at V and 5 bases at J, with 11 bases between the two ends.

In nucleotides, the CDR3 is TGTGCCAGTACAGGGGCTTCCTACGAGCAGTACTTC. Translation gives CASTGASYEQYF. The rearrangement joins TRBV6-1 to TRBJ2-7; 7 nucleotides match TRBD1. Germline assignment: CDR1 MNHNS and CDR2 SASEGT. The J segment lost 1 base and the V segment lost 9 bases, leaving 3 bases of the junction unmatched. The CDR3 is 12 residues long.

This rearrangement joins TRBV7-3 to TRBJ2-1; D call uncertain. CDR1 is SGHTA and CDR2 is FQGTGA in the germline V gene. The germline V and J ends were trimmed by 3 bases and 4 bases, with 7 bases remaining between them. The CDR3 contains 13 residues. The CDR3 spells CASSLNLYNEQFF. DNA of the CDR3: TGTGCCAGCAGCTTGAATCTATACAATGAGCAGTTCTTC.

The V and J genes are TRBV4-3 and TRBJ1-2, with 8 bases that match TRBD1. CDR1 is LGHNA, CDR2 YSLEER, per germline. J gave up 6 bases and V 3 bases, and 9 bases lay outside the gene matches. The CDR3 spans 15 residues. CDR3 region: CASSHPSRGRDGYTF. CDR3 DNA: TGCGCCAGCAGCCACCCTTCCAGGGGGCGGGATGGCTACACCTTC.

V is TRBV7-2 and J is TRBJ2-1, with D possibly being TRBD1 or TRBD2 (5 bases each). Trimming shortened V by 7 bases and J by 2 bases, and 12 bases separated the two germline ends. Germline loops: CDR1 SGHTA, CDR2 FQGNSA. CDR3 length equals 14 residues. The CDR3 bases are TGTGCCAGCACCCCCCGGGGCACCTACAATGAGCAGTTCTTC. Encoded protein: CASTPRGTYNEQFF.

V and J are TRBV6-5 and TRBJ1-1; D perhaps matches TRBD1 (5 bases). CDR1 is MNHEY and CDR2 is SVGAGI in the germline V gene. The CDR3 runs 13 residues. V was clipped by 5 bases and J by 13 bases, with 20 bases between them. The CDR3 here is CASSDSPFPRLFF. CDR3 nucleotide sequence: TGTGCCAGCAGTGACAGTCCGTTCCCTCGGCTTTTCTTT.

The chain carries TRBV6-5 and TRBJ2-7, with a tentative D call TRBD1 (6 bases). Germline CDR1 MNHEY, CDR2 SVGAGI. Trimming shortened V by 5 bases and J by 3 bases, and 14 bases separated the two germline ends. The CDR3 length is 14 residues. The chain's CDR3 is CASSQGTVLYEQYF. CDR3 DNA sequence: TGTGCCAGCAGTCAGGGGACGGTTCTCTACGAGCAGTACTTC.

The J gene is TRBJ1-2, the V gene TRBV5-8; no clear D. V dropped 4 bases and J dropped 3 bases, with 7 bases sitting between them. Germline V gene sequence: CDR1 SGHTS, CDR2 YDEGEE. CDR3 length: 12 residues. The CDR3 coding sequence is TGTGCCAGCAGCCCCCCCTACTATGGCTACACCTTC. Translating gives CASSPPYYGYTF.

This clone has more than one count but fewer than ten. The chain is built from TRBV2 and TRBJ2-3, with TRBD2 identical over 7 bases. Germline V gives CDR1 SNHLY, CDR2 FYNNEI. V lost 10 bases and J lost 0; bases outside the gene matches: 7. This CDR3 is 14 amino acids long. The CDR3 DNA reads as TGTGCCACGGGGGGAGGCCCCAGCACAGATACGCAGTATTTT. This sequence encodes CATGGGPSTDTQYF.

This clone was detected many times. The J gene is TRBJ1-2, the V gene TRBV18; TRBD1 aligns across 10 bases. From germline, CDR1 is KGHSH and CDR2 LQKENI. V gave up 4 bases and J gave up 8 bases; unmatched junction bases: 7. CDR3 size: 14 residues. Here the CDR3 reads CASSQPGQGDGYTF. CDR3 DNA: TGTGCCAGCTCACAACCCGGACAGGGGGACGGCTACACCTTC.

This clone was detected only once. V usage is TRBV10-3 and J usage is TRBJ2-2; 7 bases map to TRBD1. CDR1 and CDR2 from the germline V gene are ENHRY and SYGVKD. V was pared by 10 bases and J by 3 bases, with 8 bases of the junction left unmatched. This CDR3 region has 14 residues. CDR3: CATRQGSDTGELFF. The CDR3 DNA sequence: TGTGCCACGAGACAGGGCTCGGACACCGGGGAGCTGTTTTTT.

The chain links TRBV4-1 to TRBJ2-1, with a tentative D call TRBD2 (7 bases). The CDR3 is 20 amino acids. Germline assignment: CDR1 MGHRA and CDR2 YSYEKL. The V gene lost 0 bases and the J gene lost 8 bases, with 29 bases spanning the gap. The CDR3 loop reads CASSQDHLRSLVGGRYEQFF. The CDR3 nucleotides read TGCGCCAGCAGCCAAGATCATCTTAGGTCCCTAGTGGGGGGGCGGTATGAGCAGTTCTTC.

The chain uses TRBV15 and TRBJ1-1, with D uncertain. V lost 5 bases and J lost 0, with 16 bases in between. CDR3 size: 16 residues. Germline CDR1 LNHNV, CDR2 YYDKDF (reference sequence). CDR3 nucleotide sequence: TGTGCCACCAGCTTCCTAATGGCTCCTCTGAACACTGAAGCTTTCTTT. This gives the protein CATSFLMAPLNTEAFF.

V and J are TRBV5-1 and TRBJ1-1; D gene ambiguous. Germline V CDR1 and CDR2: SGHRS, YFSETQ. Trimming removed 7 bases at V and 11 bases at J, with 15 bases between. The CDR3 runs to 11 residues. The CDR3 DNA sequence: TGCGCCAGCGAGGAGTCAGGAGCGGCTTTCTTT. It yields the protein CASEESGAAFF.

The chain couples TRBV28 to TRBJ1-6; D is unclear. The CDR3 is made up of 19 amino acids. Per the germline V gene, CDR1 is MDHEN and CDR2 is SYDVKM. V lost 4 bases and J lost 3, with 22 bases in between. The CDR3, as DNA: TGTGCCAGCAGTTCGAGCATAGGGTTGGGATCCCTCTATAATTCACCCCTCCACTTT. Translation: CASSSSIGLGSLYNSPLHF.

The CDR3 region has the DNA TGTGCCAGCAGCTTAGACCTGTGGGCCTCATACAATGAGCAGTTCTTC. This sequence encodes CASSLDLWASYNEQFF. The gene calls are TRBV11-2 and TRBJ2-1; D not resolved. Per the germline V gene, CDR1 is SGHAT and CDR2 is FQNNGV. The CDR3 loop spans 16 amino acids. V was trimmed by 0 bases and J by 4 bases, leaving 13 bases between them.